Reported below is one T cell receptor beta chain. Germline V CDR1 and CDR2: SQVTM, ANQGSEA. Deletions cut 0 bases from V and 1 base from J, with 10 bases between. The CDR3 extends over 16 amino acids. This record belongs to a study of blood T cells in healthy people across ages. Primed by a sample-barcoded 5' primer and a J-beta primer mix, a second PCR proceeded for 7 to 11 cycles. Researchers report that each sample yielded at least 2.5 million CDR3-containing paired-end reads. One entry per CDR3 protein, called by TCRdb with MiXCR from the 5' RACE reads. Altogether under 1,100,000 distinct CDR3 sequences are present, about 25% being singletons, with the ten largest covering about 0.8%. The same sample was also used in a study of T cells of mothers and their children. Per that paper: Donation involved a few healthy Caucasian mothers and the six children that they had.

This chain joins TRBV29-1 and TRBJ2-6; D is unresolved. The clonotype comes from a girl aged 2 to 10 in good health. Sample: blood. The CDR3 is CSVEDPLGSGANVLTF. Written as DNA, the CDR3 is TGCAGCGTTGAAGACCCCTTGGGATCTGGGGCCAACGTCCTGACTTTC.